Each of the 27 T cell receptor beta chains below was sequenced from the same sample in a study of blood T cell repertoires in COVID-19. Generated by immunoSEQ multiplex PCR, the TCRdb table keeps only in-frame clones and is missing some. The table includes 200,000 to 250,000 clones, roughly 77% detected once. Sequencing used PBMCs or T cells enriched from blood (not recorded which). These receptors originate from a man between 35 and 55 years old who had recovered from COVID-19.

The rearrangement links TRBV10-3 to TRBJ1-1; no clear D gene. CDR3 size: 14 residues. V was pared by 8 bases and J by 0 bases, with 13 bases between. Germline-derived CDR1 and CDR2 are ENHRY and SYGVKD. CDR3 protein: CAILRSQLNTEAFF. In DNA, the CDR3 is TGTGCCATCCTACGGAGTCAGCTGAACACTGAAGCTTTCTTT.

The gene calls are TRBV2 and TRBJ1-3; TRBD1 matches 9 bases. The CDR3 spans 16 residues. Germline assignment: CDR1 SNHLY and CDR2 FYNNEI. Losses at the gene ends were 4 bases for V and 2 bases for J; bases not matched to a gene: 6. CDR3 in DNA: TGTGCCAGCAGTGGAGAAGGGACAGGGACTGGAAACACCATATATTTT. It translates to CASSGEGTGTGNTIYF.

Details on this clone: The junction differs from germline at one of its ends, possibly a read error. The chain carries TRBV5-1 and TRBJ1-2; TRBD1 matches 9 bases. The CDR3 has 13 amino acids. Looked up from germline, CDR1 is SGHRS and CDR2 is YFSETQ. In DNA, the CDR3 is TGCGCCAGCAGCTTTAGACAGGGGGATTCCAGCGTCTTC. Amino acids: CASSFRQGDSSVF. Full variable domain (missing parts from reference TRBV5-1 and TRBJ1-2): KAGVTQTPRYLIKTRGQQVTLSCSPISGHRSVSWYQQTPGQGLQFLFEYFSETQRNKGNFPGRFSGRQFSNSRSEMNVSTLELGDSALYLCASSFRQGDSSVFGSGTRLTVV.

The gene calls are TRBV25-1 and TRBJ1-3; 12 bases are shared with TRBD1. The germline V gene encodes CDR1 MGHDK and CDR2 SYGVNS. This CDR3 comprises 16 residues. The trim removed 3 bases at V and 7 bases at J, leaving 7 bases unmatched. CDR3 DNA sequence: TGTGCCAGCAGTGAGCCGTGGGACAGGGGGCACAACACCATATATTTT. Protein: CASSEPWDRGHNTIYF.

This clone was seen only once. The chain couples TRBV30 to TRBJ1-2; 7 bases are a match to TRBD1. Germline CDR1 GTSNPN, CDR2 SVGIG (reference sequence). The CDR3 sequence is 13 residues long. V lost 1 base to trimming and J lost 2 bases; unmatched junction nucleotides: 1. CDR3 DNA: TGTGCCTGGAGTGGGGACAGAAACTATGGCTACACCTTC. This codes for CAWSGDRNYGYTF.

This chain uses TRBV12-5 with TRBJ2-7; weak D call: TRBD2 (6 bases). V lost 4 bases, J lost 6 bases, and 13 bases lay in between. CDR3 size: 13 residues. Germline CDR1 and CDR2: LGHNT and FRNRAP. The CDR3 loop reads CASGSLRSGEQYF. CDR3 sequence (DNA): TGTGCTAGTGGTTCCCTCCGTAGCGGCGAGCAGTACTTC.

V is TRBV14 and J is TRBJ2-3; 9 positions agree with TRBD2. CDR3 size: 15 residues. With V trimmed by 0 bases and J by 5 bases, 3 bases remained unmatched. The germline V gene has CDR1 SGHDN and CDR2 FVKESK. CDR3 DNA: TGTGCCAGCAGCCAAGATAGCGGGAGTGGAGATACGCAGTATTTT. It translates to CASSQDSGSGDTQYF.

This chain links TRBV24-1 with TRBJ1-2; D is uncertain. This CDR3 is 13 amino acids long. V was pared by 7 bases and J by 0 bases, with 8 bases between. CDR1 is KGHDR and CDR2 is SFDVKD in the germline V gene. The CDR3 protein is CATSARANYGYTF. For the CDR3, the DNA is TGTGCCACCAGCGCGCGAGCTAACTATGGCTACACCTTC.

The chain is built from TRBV27 and TRBJ1-2, with TRBD1 matching over 7 bases. This CDR3 is built from 15 residues. In germline, CDR1 is MNHEY, CDR2 SMNVEV (reference sequence). The trim removed 11 bases at V and 5 bases at J, leaving 17 bases unmatched. The CDR3 region has the DNA TGTGCCGTAAGACTCGACAGGGATAACCTGTATGGCTACACCTTC. Residues: CAVRLDRDNLYGYTF.

This clone was found once. The chain uses TRBV2 and TRBJ2-5; D gene unclear. This CDR3 comprises 15 residues. The germline V gene encodes CDR1 SNHLY and CDR2 FYNNEI. With 2 bases removed from V and 5 bases from J, the gap between germline ends came to 15 bases. The CDR3 region is CASSELPRTTETQYF. The DNA for the CDR3 is TGTGCCAGCAGTGAACTGCCCCGAACAACCGAGACCCAGTACTTC.

CDR3 nucleotide sequence: TGTGCCAGCAGTGCCCGACTGGACAGGGGTGACTATGGCTACACCTTC. Translation: CASSARLDRGDYGYTF. The chain couples TRBV6-1 to TRBJ1-2; 9 bases fit TRBD1. J lost 3 bases, V lost 4 bases, and 9 bases had no gene match. Germline V lookup: CDR1 MNHNS, CDR2 SASEGT. There are 16 residues in the CDR3.

The chain recombines TRBV19 with TRBJ2-5; D call uncertain. This CDR3 region has 15 residues. Germline CDR1 LNHDA, CDR2 SQIVND (reference sequence). V dropped 1 base and J dropped 5 bases, with 14 bases sitting between them. The CDR3: CASSIVPISRETQYF. DNA of the CDR3: TGTGCCAGTAGTATAGTTCCTATATCCAGGGAGACCCAGTACTTC.

This clone was counted a few times. CDR3 region: CASSHPRTGPTINNEKLFF. For the CDR3, the DNA is TGCGCCAGCAGCCATCCCAGGACAGGCCCCACCATCAATAATGAAAAACTGTTTTTT. V and J are TRBV4-1 and TRBJ1-4, with TRBD1 matching 7 bases. The CDR3 sequence is 19 residues long. Germline V gene data show CDR1 as MGHRA and CDR2 as YSYEKL. Trimming took 3 bases from V and 4 from J; bases not matched to a gene: 17.

The chain joins TRBV13 to TRBJ1-1; D unclear. Between the trimmed V and J ends, which lost 5 bases and 7 bases, there was a span of 11 bases. This CDR3 region has 12 residues. Germline CDR1 reads PRHDT; CDR2 reads FYEKMQ (reference sequence). In DNA, the CDR3 is TGTGCCAGCAGCCCCCAGCGTAGTGAAGCTTTCTTT. Translating gives CASSPQRSEAFF.

The CDR3 nucleotides are TGTGCCAGCACCCAGGACAGGGCGGTATCCGGGGAGCTGTTTTTT. Translation gives CASTQDRAVSGELFF. This chain connects TRBV2 to TRBJ2-2; 8 bases are a match to TRBD1. CDR3 size: 15 residues. CDR1 and CDR2 (germline): SNHLY, FYNNEI. J gave up 6 bases and V 7 bases, and 10 bases lay outside the gene matches.

This clone is a singleton in its sample. V is TRBV18 and J is TRBJ2-7; maybe TRBD1 (6 bases). CDR3 length: 14 residues. The ends were cut back, 3 bases at V and 4 bases at J, with 13 bases in the middle. Germline lookup yields CDR1 KGHSH and CDR2 LQKENI. Written as DNA, the CDR3 is TGTGCCAGCTCACCCGTGACAGGTTTTTACGAGCAGTACTTC. Encoded protein: CASSPVTGFYEQYF.

This clone has a single count. The J gene is TRBJ2-3, the V gene TRBV5-1, with 8 bases lining up with TRBD1. The CDR3 totals 13 residues. The ends lost 6 bases at V and 3 bases at J; junction bases unmatched: 3. The germline CDR1 and CDR2 sequences are SGHRS and YFSETQ. In DNA form, the CDR3 reads TGCGCCAGCAAGCGGACAGGGACAGATACGCAGTATTTT. Protein: CASKRTGTDTQYF. Filled out from reference TRBV5-1 and TRBJ2-3, the complete variable domain reads KAGVTQTPRYLIKTRGQQVTLSCSPISGHRSVSWYQQTPGQGLQFLFEYFSETQRNKGNFPGRFSGRQFSNSRSEMNVSTLELGDSALYLCASKRTGTDTQYFGPGTRLTVL.

The chain has TRBV6-5 and TRBJ1-1; TRBD1 aligns across 7 bases. The germline V gene has CDR1 MNHEY and CDR2 SVGAGI. V shed 1 base, J shed 1 base, and the junction held 3 bases outside the gene matches. CDR3 length equals 15 residues. The CDR3 coding sequence is TGTGCCAGCAGTTACTGGTCAGGGGGGAACACTGAAGCTTTCTTT. Translated: CASSYWSGGNTEAFF.

The chain links TRBV2 to TRBJ1-2; D is possibly TRBD1 (6 bases). The ends were cut back, 4 bases at V and 2 bases at J, with 11 bases in the middle. CDR1 is SNHLY, CDR2 FYNNEI, per germline. CDR3 length equals 14 residues. CDR3 loop: CASSGTEMNYGYTF. The CDR3 bases are TGTGCCAGCAGTGGGACAGAGATGAACTATGGCTACACCTTC.

This clone was seen a handful of times. The chain carries TRBV7-2 and TRBJ1-1; TRBD1 agrees at 7 bases. CDR1 is SGHTA and CDR2 is FQGNSA in the germline V gene. This CDR3 spans 14 amino acids. The J segment lost 1 base and the V segment lost 4 bases, leaving 3 bases of the junction unmatched. The CDR3 coding sequence is TGTGCCAGCAGCTCGGACAGGTGGAACACTGAAGCTTTCTTT. It encodes CASSSDRWNTEAFF.

The CDR3 bases are TGCGCCAGCAGCAGAAGTACACCGGGAGAGACCCAGTACTTC. Translated, it gives CASSRSTPGETQYF. The rearrangement joins TRBV5-1 to TRBJ2-5; D gene unclear. Trimming took 4 bases from V and 4 from J, leaving 14 bases between them. There are 14 residues in the CDR3. CDR1 is SGHRS, CDR2 YFSETQ, per germline.

V gene TRBV7-9 combines with J gene TRBJ2-7; maybe TRBD1 (5 bases). The CDR3 consists of 13 residues. V lost 5 bases and J 7 bases, leaving 15 bases between the germline ends. Germline V gene lookup returns CDR1 SEHNR and CDR2 FQNEAQ (reference sequence). The CDR3 DNA follows: TGTGCCAGCAGCCCAGTAGCCCCAGGGGAGCAGTACTTC. This gives the protein CASSPVAPGEQYF.

The chain is built from TRBV7-9 and TRBJ2-3; D call uncertain. The germline V and J ends were trimmed by 8 bases and 6 bases, with 9 bases remaining between them. Germline CDR1 is SEHNR and CDR2 is FQNEAQ (reference sequence). The CDR3 spans 11 residues. CDR3 loop: CASELKDTQYF. The CDR3 DNA follows: TGTGCCAGCGAGCTTAAGGATACGCAGTATTTT.

V usage is TRBV19 and J usage is TRBJ2-1; D might be TRBD1 (6 bases). CDR3 size: 14 residues. From germline, CDR1 is LNHDA and CDR2 SQIVND (reference sequence). V lost 6 bases to trimming and J lost 8 bases, with 17 bases between them. CDR3 sequence reads: CASSQLGRGYEQFF. The CDR3 coding sequence is TGTGCCAGTAGCCAACTCGGCAGGGGCTATGAGCAGTTCTTC.

The chain recombines TRBV7-9 with TRBJ2-7; 7 bases map to TRBD1. J gave up 6 bases and V 5 bases, and 10 bases lay outside the gene matches. This CDR3 has 14 amino acids. In germline, CDR1 is SEHNR, CDR2 FQNEAQ (reference sequence). The CDR3 nucleotides read TGTGCCAGCAGCCCCCAGACAGGGTCAGGCGAGCAGTACTTC. Translation gives CASSPQTGSGEQYF.

The chain is built from TRBV7-3 and TRBJ1-2; D is perhaps TRBD1 (5 bases). Germline CDR1 reads SGHTA; CDR2 reads FQGTGA. The V and J ends lost 2 bases and 4 bases respectively, with 14 bases between them. The length of the CDR3 is 15 residues. CDR3 nucleotides: TGTGCCAGCAGCTTACTTGGACAATCAGTCTATGGCTACACCTTC. It yields the protein CASSLLGQSVYGYTF.

This clone was detected a few times. The chain's CDR3 is CASSPAAGGYVKPQHF. Here the CDR3 DNA reads TGTGCCAGCTCACCGGCGGCAGGGGGTTATGTCAAGCCCCAGCATTTT. The chain carries TRBV18 and TRBJ1-5, with TRBD1 identical over 7 bases. Germline V gene data show CDR1 as KGHSH and CDR2 as LQKENI. J was trimmed by 8 bases and V by 3 bases; bases with no gene match: 13. This CDR3 region has 16 residues.